This TCR beta chain derives from a study of OX40 agonist ivuxolimab in advanced cancers. For the study at large: Earlier treatment with anti-PD-1, anti-PD-L1 or anti-CTLA-4 was permitted, and over 35% had received some.

For this clone: Its specificity is not known.

Sequenced by immunoSEQ multiplex PCR; TCRdb stores in-frame clones only, minus some. The profile shows tens of thousands of clones, roughly nine tenths of them singletons. V lost 5 bases to trimming and J lost 3 bases, with 7 bases between them. The length of the CDR3 is 12 residues. In germline, CDR1 is SGHVS, CDR2 FNYEAQ. Study-wide results and limits: In the 0.1 to 3.0 mg/kg range, CD4+ and CD8+ blood T cells had expanded clonally by week 6. No determination was made of the antigen specificity of the expanded peripheral T cells.

Sample: CD4+ or CD8+ T cells sorted from blood, taken in a trial of the OX40 agonist ivuxolimab. The chain uses TRBV7-6 and TRBJ1-1; tentative D call: TRBD1 (5 bases). This clonotype was obtained from an adult with an advanced solid tumor such as melanoma, head and neck, liver or kidney cancer. DNA for the CDR3: TGTGCCAGCAGCGCAGGGTACACTGAAGCTTTCTTT. It encodes CASSAGYTEAFF.